This T cell receptor delta chain was recovered during a study of γδ T cells in repeated Plasmodium falciparum infection. Looking at the study overall: Samples were taken at baseline, before some infections, and 21 days after each. Broader study findings: Compared with Australian children, Malian Vdelta2-negative repertoires seemed more clonal, less diverse, less shared. Vgamma9/Vdelta2+ repertoires stayed stably polyclonal over time and infection.

This clone was picked up a small number of times. Its matching antigen is unknown. Since a far larger clone is one base different, this is likely a read error. The sample has other DNA sequences that encode this CDR3 too. TCRdb re-identified clones in the multiplex PCR reads via CATT. The data show some 51,000 delta-chain clones, about 2% seen once. Bulk repertoires came from Vgamma9/Vdelta2+ or Vdelta2-negative gammadelta T cells flow-sorted from PBMC. The CDR3 runs to 23 residues. Germline V gene sequence: CDR1 TSWWSYY, CDR2 QGS. This sequence was found in a pool of human donors (malaria-infected and uninfected, not separated). V gene TRDV1 combines with J gene TRDJ1, with TRDD3 matching 10 bases. Since TCRdb gives no J gene, matching the DNA to germline was used here to assign it. The sequenced sample consisted of gamma-delta T cells from blood. CDR3 in amino acids: CALGEPSSIVVDLWGIHVAKLIF. The CDR3 DNA sequence: TGTGCTCTTGGAGAACCTTCCTCTATCGTTGTAGATTTGTGGGGGATACACGTGGCAAAACTCATCTTT.